This T cell receptor (beta chain) was identified during a study of identical twins. Study-wide findings and caveats: Conclusions leaned on cross-sectional statistical analysis and did not track the same donors over time. Low generation-probability sequences were in excess among twin-shared out-of-frame alpha sequences. In zero-insertion analyses, partial confounding could arise from invariant MAIT and iNKT cells.

Unique molecular identifiers were present on the cDNA, which also gained a universal primer site by template switching. TCRdb reanalysed the 5' RACE reads using MiXCR and keeps one entry per CDR3 protein. The sample records around 530,000 distinct CDR3 sequences, roughly 15% being singletons. This clonotype was counted many times. Its matching antigen is unknown. The data also belong to a second study, concerning yellow fever vaccine responses in identical twins.

The receptor was isolated from a woman in her late teens or twenties in good health. The specimen sequenced was CD4+ T cells sorted from blood.

The CDR3 loop is CASSLPWGSGGAFSLNEQFF. The CDR3 DNA follows: TGTGCCAGCAGTTTACCCTGGGGGAGCGGGGGGGCCTTTAGTCTCAATGAGCAGTTCTTC. The chain recombines TRBV12-3 or TRBV12-4 with TRBJ2-1; the match to TRBD2 covers 10 bases. With V trimmed by 2 bases and J by 6 bases, 19 bases remained unmatched. The CDR3 is 20 amino acids.